The sequence of this T cell receptor beta chain was determined in a study of preoperative IRX-2 immunotherapy in early breast cancer. This table comes from immunoSEQ multiplex PCR, and its TCRdb copy is limited to in-frame clones, with some not included. Altogether approximately 24,000 clones are present, over 75% being singletons, with the ten largest covering roughly 8.9%. Documented treatment: preoperative locoregional IRX-2 cytokine immunotherapy. Preoperative locoregional IRX-2 cytokine immunotherapy was tested in the phase Ib source study. Germline trimming cut 3 bases from V and 12 bases from J; bases unmatched to any gene: 6. CDR1 is SNHLY and CDR2 is FYNNEI in the germline V gene. There are 13 residues in the CDR3.

The specimen comprised tumor tissue, sampled after IRX-2 immunotherapy. The TCR originated in a human donor with breast cancer. The rearrangement joins TRBV2 to TRBJ2-1; TRBD2 matches 9 bases. The CDR3 DNA is TGTGCCAGCAGTGACCCTAGCGGGATTTGGCAGTTCTTC. Translated, it gives CASSDPSGIWQFF.